Below are 14 T cell receptor beta chains sequenced from a single sample in a study of PD-1 blockade in mismatch repair-deficient tumors. Data came from immunoSEQ multiplex PCR; TCRdb stores just in-frame clones and leaves some out. The table has about 63,000 clones, about 87% seen once. The sequencing here drew on peripheral blood, taken 52 weeks after starting pembrolizumab. These receptors originate from an adult with mismatch repair-deficient cancer.

The rearrangement links TRBV7-3 to TRBJ2-3, with D hard to call. Trimming removed 1 base from V and 0 bases from J, with 8 bases in between. The CDR3 has 15 amino acids. CDR1 is SGHTA and CDR2 is FQGTGA in the germline V gene. The CDR3 DNA is TGTGCCAGCAGCTTAAATCCGGACAGCACAGATACGCAGTATTTT. As protein: CASSLNPDSTDTQYF.

V gene TRBV15 combines with J gene TRBJ2-1, with D possibly being TRBD2 (6 bases). This CDR3 is 16 amino acids long. Germline lookup yields CDR1 LNHNV and CDR2 YYDKDF (reference sequence). V lost 4 bases to trimming and J lost 3 bases, with 16 bases between them. Written as DNA, the CDR3 is TGTGCCACCAGCACCAGACTAGATCTGGGCTACAATGAGCAGTTCTTC. Amino acid sequence: CATSTRLDLGYNEQFF. The whole variable domain, filled in from reference TRBV15 and TRBJ2-1, reads DAMVIQNPRYQVTQFGKPVTLSCSQTLNHNVMYWYQQKSSQAPKLLFHYYDKDFNNEADTPDNFQSRRPNTSFCFLDIRSPGLGDTAMYLCATSTRLDLGYNEQFFGPGTRLTVL.

This sequence joins TRBV29-1 and TRBJ2-7; 14 nucleotides agree with TRBD2. Germline lookup yields CDR1 SQVTM and CDR2 ANQGSEA. The length of the CDR3 is 15 residues. The trim removed 3 bases at V and 2 bases at J, leaving 3 bases unmatched. CDR3 loop: CSVEGTSGSPYEQYF. The CDR3 DNA is TGCAGCGTTGAGGGGACTAGCGGGAGTCCCTACGAGCAGTACTTC.

This chain links TRBV27 with TRBJ2-3; 7 positions agree with TRBD2. The CDR3 has 16 residues. The J segment lost 1 base and the V segment lost 9 bases, leaving 13 bases of the junction unmatched. The germline gives CDR1 MNHEY, CDR2 SMNVEV (reference sequence). Here the CDR3 reads CASIHSPREGTDTQYF. DNA for the CDR3: TGTGCCAGTATCCACTCCCCCCGGGAGGGCACAGATACGCAGTATTTT.

The chain combines TRBV4-1 with TRBJ2-7; 7 nucleotides align to TRBD1. From germline, CDR1 is MGHRA and CDR2 YSYEKL. V lost 0 bases to trimming and J lost 2 bases; unmatched junction nucleotides: 1. The CDR3 totals 14 residues. The CDR3 reads CASSQETGAYEQYF. The CDR3 bases are TGCGCCAGCAGCCAAGAAACAGGGGCCTACGAGCAGTACTTC.

This sequence joins TRBV29-1 and TRBJ1-3, with D unresolved. The CDR3 is made up of 14 amino acids. V was shortened by 6 bases and J by 0 bases, with 12 bases between the two germline ends. Germline CDR1 SQVTM, CDR2 ANQGSEA. CDR3 in DNA: TGCAGCGTGGTTACGGTGAGCTCTGGAAACACCATATATTTT. Protein sequence: CSVVTVSSGNTIYF.

The J gene is TRBJ2-7, the V gene TRBV4-1; D not certain. Germline V gene data show CDR1 as MGHRA and CDR2 as YSYEKL. CDR3 length equals 15 residues. The germline V and J ends were trimmed by 2 bases and 5 bases, with 16 bases remaining between them. Here the CDR3 DNA reads TGCGCCAGCAGCCAAAATTACCGACGAGGTGACGAGCAGTACTTC. This translates into CASSQNYRRGDEQYF.

The chain couples TRBV29-1 to TRBJ2-5; unclear D gene. The CDR3 consists of 14 residues. The germline V gene encodes CDR1 SQVTM and CDR2 ANQGSEA. V was shortened by 2 bases and J by 1 base, with 11 bases between the two germline ends. CDR3 nucleotides: TGCAGCGTTGAAAGGCTTGGGTTCCAAGAGACCCAGTACTTC. Translation: CSVERLGFQETQYF.

This chain connects TRBV5-4 to TRBJ1-2; maybe TRBD1 (5 bases). CDR3 length: 16 amino acids. The V gene's germline CDR1 is SGHNT and CDR2 YYREEE (reference sequence). Trimming cost V 2 bases and J 0 bases, with 14 bases left between them. CDR3: CASSLGGRDSNYGYTF. DNA of the CDR3: TGTGCCAGCAGCTTAGGAGGGAGGGACTCTAACTATGGCTACACCTTC. Full variable domain (remainder filled in from reference TRBV5-4 and TRBJ1-2): ETGVTQSPTHLIKTRGQQVTLRCSSQSGHNTVSWYQQALGQGPQFIFQYYREEENGRGNFPPRFSGLQFPNYSSELNVNALELDDSALYLCASSLGGRDSNYGYTFGSGTRLTVV.

V gene TRBV4-2 combines with J gene TRBJ2-7; 10 bases line up with TRBD1. The J segment lost 5 bases and the V segment lost 1 base, leaving 2 bases of the junction unmatched. This CDR3 is 14 amino acids long. CDR1 LGHNA and CDR2 YNFKEQ come from the germline V gene. The chain's CDR3 is CASSQGQGADEQYF. CDR3 nucleotide sequence: TGTGCCAGCAGCCAAGGACAGGGGGCCGACGAGCAGTACTTC.

The chain combines TRBV10-3 with TRBJ2-7, with D uncertain. Trimming shortened V by 2 bases and J by 3 bases, and 5 bases separated the two germline ends. Germline loops: CDR1 ENHRY, CDR2 SYGVKD. CDR3 length: 12 amino acids. This chain's CDR3 is CAISELSYEQYF. Here the CDR3 DNA reads TGTGCCATCAGTGAGCTTAGCTACGAGCAGTACTTC.

The chain recombines TRBV25-1 with TRBJ2-2; the match to TRBD1 covers 10 bases. Germline V gene lookup returns CDR1 MGHDK and CDR2 SYGVNS. The V gene end was trimmed by 7 bases and the J gene end by 2 bases; junction bases not matched to a gene: 4. The CDR3 has 15 residues. The CDR3 reads CASMGQGLNTGELFF. DNA of the CDR3: TGTGCCAGCATGGGACAGGGGCTTAACACCGGGGAGCTGTTTTTT.

This chain connects TRBV7-9 to TRBJ2-2; 7 nucleotides align to TRBD1. This CDR3 has 15 residues. CDR1 is SEHNR and CDR2 is FQNEAQ in the germline V gene (reference sequence). V lost 4 bases and J lost 4; bases outside the gene matches: 6. This CDR3 is CASSSGTVSTGELFF. The CDR3 nucleotides read TGTGCCAGCAGCTCCGGGACAGTAAGCACCGGGGAGCTGTTTTTT.

V is TRBV6-6 and J is TRBJ1-4; D remains ambiguous. Germline V gives CDR1 MNHNY, CDR2 SVGAGI (reference sequence). V was trimmed by 4 bases and J by 0 bases, leaving 12 bases between them. The CDR3 covers 16 residues. The CDR3 sequence is CASSWGKAATNEKLFF. CDR3 DNA sequence: TGTGCCAGCAGTTGGGGAAAAGCGGCAACTAATGAAAAACTGTTTTTT.